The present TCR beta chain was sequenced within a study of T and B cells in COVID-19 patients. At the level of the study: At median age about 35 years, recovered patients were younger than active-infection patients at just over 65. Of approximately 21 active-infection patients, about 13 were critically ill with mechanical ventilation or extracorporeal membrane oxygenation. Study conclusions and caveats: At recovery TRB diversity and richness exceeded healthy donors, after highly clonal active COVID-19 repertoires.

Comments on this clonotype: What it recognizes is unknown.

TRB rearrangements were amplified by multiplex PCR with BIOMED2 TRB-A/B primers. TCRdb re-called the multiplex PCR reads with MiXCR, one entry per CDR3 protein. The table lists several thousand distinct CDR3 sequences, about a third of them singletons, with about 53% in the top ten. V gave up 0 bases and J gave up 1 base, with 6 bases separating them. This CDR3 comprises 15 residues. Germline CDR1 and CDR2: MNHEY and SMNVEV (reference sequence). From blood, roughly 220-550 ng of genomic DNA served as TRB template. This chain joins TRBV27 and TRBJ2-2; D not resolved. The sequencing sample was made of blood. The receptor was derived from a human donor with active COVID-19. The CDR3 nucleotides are TGTGCCAGCAGTTTATCGACGGTGAACACCGGGGAGCTGTTTTTT. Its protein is CASSLSTVNTGELFF.